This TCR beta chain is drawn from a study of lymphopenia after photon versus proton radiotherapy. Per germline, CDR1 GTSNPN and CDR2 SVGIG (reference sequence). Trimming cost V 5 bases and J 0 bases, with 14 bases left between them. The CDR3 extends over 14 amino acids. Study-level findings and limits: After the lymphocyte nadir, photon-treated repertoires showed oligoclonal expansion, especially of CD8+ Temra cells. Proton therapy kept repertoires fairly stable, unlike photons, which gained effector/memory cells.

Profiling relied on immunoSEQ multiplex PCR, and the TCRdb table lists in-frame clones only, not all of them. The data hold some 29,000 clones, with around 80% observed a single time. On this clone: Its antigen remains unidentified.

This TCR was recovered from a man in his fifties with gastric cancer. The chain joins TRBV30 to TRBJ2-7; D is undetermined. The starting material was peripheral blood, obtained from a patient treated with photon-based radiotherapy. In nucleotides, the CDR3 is TGTGCCTGGGAAGACACGCTAAGCTCCTACGAGCAGTACTTC. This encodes CAWEDTLSSYEQYF. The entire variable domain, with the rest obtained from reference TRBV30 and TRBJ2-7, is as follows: SQTIHQWPATLVQPVGSPLSLECTVEGTSNPNLYWYRQAAGRGLQLLFYSVGIGQISSEVPQNLSASRPQDRQFILSSKKLLLSDSGFYLCAWEDTLSSYEQYFGPGTRLTVT.